This T cell receptor beta chain is from a study of Ad26.COV2.S vaccination and SARS-CoV-2 variants. With V trimmed by 5 bases and J by 6 bases, 4 bases remained unmatched. The germline CDR1 and CDR2 sequences are MNHEY and SVGAGI. CDR3 length equals 15 residues. Treatment specified: around 19 received Ad26.COV2.S at low or high dose, single or two shots; a few received placebo; per-sample allocation not given. Sampling happened 63 days after the first vaccine or placebo injection. Ad26.COV2.S expressed prefusion-stabilized spike from the original Wuhan strain. As to this clone: What it binds is not known.

Whole-study results and caveats: Spike-specific CD8+ and CD4+ T cell responses reportedly showed substantial breadth after vaccination.

The table came from immunoSEQ multiplex PCR; TCRdb's copy has only in-frame clones and leaves some out. Here the sample spans some 400,000 clones, approximately 89% being singletons. The gene calls are TRBV6-5 and TRBJ1-6, with 10 bases that match TRBD1. This clonotype was sampled from a person aged 18-60 years who received the Ad26.COV2.S COVID-19 vaccine or a placebo. The source material was peripheral blood, sampled in a trial of Ad26.COV2.S vaccine versus placebo. CDR3 nucleotide sequence: TGTGCCAGCAGTACCCGGGACAGGGGTAATTCACCCCTCCACTTT. It is translated as CASSTRDRGNSPLHF.